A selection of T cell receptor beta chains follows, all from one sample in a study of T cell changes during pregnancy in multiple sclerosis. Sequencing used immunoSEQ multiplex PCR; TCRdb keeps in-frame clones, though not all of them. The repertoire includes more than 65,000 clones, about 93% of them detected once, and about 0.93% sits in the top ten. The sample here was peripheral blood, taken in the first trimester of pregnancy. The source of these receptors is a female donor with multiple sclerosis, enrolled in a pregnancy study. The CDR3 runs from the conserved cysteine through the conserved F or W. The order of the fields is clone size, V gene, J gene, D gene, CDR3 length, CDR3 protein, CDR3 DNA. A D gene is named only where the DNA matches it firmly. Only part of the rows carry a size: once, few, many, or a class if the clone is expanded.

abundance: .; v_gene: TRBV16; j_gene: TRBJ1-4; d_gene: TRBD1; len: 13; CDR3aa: CASNRGGNEKLFF; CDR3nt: TGTGCCAGCAACAGGGGCGGTAATGAAAAACTGTTTTTT
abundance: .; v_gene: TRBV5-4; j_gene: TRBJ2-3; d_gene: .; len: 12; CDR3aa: CASSPRTDTQYF; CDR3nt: TGTGCCAGCAGTCCTCGCACAGATACGCAGTATTTT
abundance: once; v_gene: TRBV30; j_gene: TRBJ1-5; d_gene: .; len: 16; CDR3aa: CAWSVTGPNSNQPQHF; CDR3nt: TGTGCCTGGAGTGTAACAGGACCTAATAGCAATCAGCCCCAGCATTTT
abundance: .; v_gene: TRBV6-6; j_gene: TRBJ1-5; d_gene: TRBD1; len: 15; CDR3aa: CASSYRGQGAQPQHF; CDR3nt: TGTGCCAGCAGTTACAGGGGACAGGGGGCACAGCCCCAGCATTTT
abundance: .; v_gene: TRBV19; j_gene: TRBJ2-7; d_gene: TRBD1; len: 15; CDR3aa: CASRQYRGQVYEQYF; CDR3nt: TGTGCCAGTAGACAATATAGGGGACAGGTCTACGAGCAGTACTTC
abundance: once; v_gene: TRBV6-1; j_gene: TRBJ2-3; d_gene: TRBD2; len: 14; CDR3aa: CASSGLAGADTQYF; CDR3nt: TGTGCCAGCAGTGGACTAGCGGGAGCAGATACGCAGTATTTT
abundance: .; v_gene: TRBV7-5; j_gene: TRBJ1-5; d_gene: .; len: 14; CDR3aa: CVRSYRDTHQPQHF; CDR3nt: TGTGTCAGAAGCTACCGCGACACCCATCAGCCCCAGCATTTT
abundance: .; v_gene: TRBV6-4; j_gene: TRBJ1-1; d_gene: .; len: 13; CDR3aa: CASSFKWNTEAFF; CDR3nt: TGTGCCAGCAGTTTTAAATGGAACACTGAAGCTTTCTTT
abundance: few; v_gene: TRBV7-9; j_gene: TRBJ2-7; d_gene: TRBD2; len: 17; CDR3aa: CASSPPYAGVGSYEQYF; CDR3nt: TGTGCCAGCAGCCCTCCCTACGCGGGAGTTGGGTCCTACGAGCAGTACTTC
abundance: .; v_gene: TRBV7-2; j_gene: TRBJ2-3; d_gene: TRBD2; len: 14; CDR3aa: CASSGGDPTDTQYF; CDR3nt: TGTGCCAGCAGCGGGGGGGATCCCACAGATACGCAGTATTTT
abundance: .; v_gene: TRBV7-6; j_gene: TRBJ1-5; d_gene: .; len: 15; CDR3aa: CASSLSTGSGGPQHF; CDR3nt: TGTGCCAGCAGCTTATCGACGGGGTCGGGCGGGCCCCAGCATTTT
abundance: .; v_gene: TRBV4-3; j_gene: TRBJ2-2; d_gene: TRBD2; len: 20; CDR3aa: CASSPRLSAGGFFLTGELFF; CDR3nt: TGCGCCAGCAGCCCCCGACTCTCAGCGGGGGGCTTTTTCCTTACCGGGGAGCTGTTTTTT
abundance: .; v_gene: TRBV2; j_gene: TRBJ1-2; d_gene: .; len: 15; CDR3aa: CASNPREGRGYGYTF; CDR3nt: TGTGCCAGCAATCCTCGGGAGGGTCGTGGCTATGGCTACACCTTC
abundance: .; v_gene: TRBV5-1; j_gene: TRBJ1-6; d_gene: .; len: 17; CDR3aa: CASSLGVTSSYNSPLHF; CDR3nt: TGCGCCAGCAGCTTGGGCGTCACTAGCTCCTATAATTCACCCCTCCACTTT
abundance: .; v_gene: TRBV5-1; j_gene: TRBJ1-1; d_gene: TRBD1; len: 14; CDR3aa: CASSRTGVGTEAFF; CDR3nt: TGCGCCAGCAGCCGGACAGGGGTGGGGACTGAAGCTTTCTTT
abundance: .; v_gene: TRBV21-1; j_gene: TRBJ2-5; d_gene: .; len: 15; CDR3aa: CASSSRGAIQETQYF; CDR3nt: TGTGCCAGCAGCTCCCGCGGGGCCATTCAAGAGACCCAGTACTTC
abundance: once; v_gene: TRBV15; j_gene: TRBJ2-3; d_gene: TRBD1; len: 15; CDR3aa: CATSDRTGMADTQYF; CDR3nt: TGTGCCACCAGCGACCGGACAGGGATGGCAGATACGCAGTATTTT
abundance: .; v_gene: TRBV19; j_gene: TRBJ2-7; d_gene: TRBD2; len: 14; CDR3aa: CASSIVGGSNEQYF; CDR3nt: TGTGCCAGTAGTATAGTGGGCGGGAGTAACGAGCAGTACTTC
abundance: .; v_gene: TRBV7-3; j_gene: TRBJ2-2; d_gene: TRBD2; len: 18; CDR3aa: CASSLGTSGRAPTGELFF; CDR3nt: TGTGCCAGCAGCTTAGGGACTAGCGGGAGGGCCCCCACCGGGGAGCTGTTTTTT
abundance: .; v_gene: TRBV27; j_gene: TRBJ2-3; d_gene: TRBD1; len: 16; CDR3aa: CASNPSPDRGRDTQYF; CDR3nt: TGTGCCAGCAATCCCTCGCCGGACAGGGGGCGAGATACGCAGTATTTT
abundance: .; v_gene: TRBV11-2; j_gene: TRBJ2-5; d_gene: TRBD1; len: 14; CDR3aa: CASSRTGGLETQYF; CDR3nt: TGTGCCAGCAGCCGGACAGGGGGTCTAGAGACCCAGTACTTC
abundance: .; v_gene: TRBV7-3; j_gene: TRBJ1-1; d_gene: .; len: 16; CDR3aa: CASSFTGSRENTEAFF; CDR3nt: TGTGCCAGCAGCTTTACAGGGTCACGGGAGAACACTGAAGCTTTCTTT
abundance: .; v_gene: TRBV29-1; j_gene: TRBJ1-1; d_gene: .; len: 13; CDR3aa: CSVTMTLNTEAFF; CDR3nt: TGCAGCGTTACAATGACACTTAACACTGAAGCTTTCTTT
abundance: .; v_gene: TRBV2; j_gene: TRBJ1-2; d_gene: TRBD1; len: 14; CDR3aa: CASRLDRAVYGYTF; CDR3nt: TGTGCCAGCAGGTTGGACAGGGCGGTCTATGGCTACACCTTC
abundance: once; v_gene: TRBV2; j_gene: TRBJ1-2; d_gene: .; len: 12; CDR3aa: CASSAENYGYTF; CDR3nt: TGTGCCAGCAGCGCAGAAAACTATGGCTACACCTTC